This note documents a single TCR beta chain sequence. The record originates from a study of blood T cell repertoires in COVID-19. About the study: Samples came from the United States, Italy and Spain, spanning acute and convalescent COVID-19. PBMCs, B-cell-depleted T cells, or T cells were the source of the cDNA or gDNA that made up the material.

This CDR3 region has 14 residues. Germline lookup yields CDR1 SNHLY and CDR2 FYNNEI. Trimming took off 7 bases at V and 7 bases at J, with 20 bases between the two ends. Per the study methods: From reference gene primer amplification, estimates of nucleated cell counts were derived. Some clones are missing from TCRdb's copy, which holds only in-frame ones; the method was immunoSEQ multiplex PCR. The DNA gave D and trimming, while V, J and clone size come from that table. Of tens of thousands of clones listed, roughly 74% are singletons. The genes are TRBV2 and TRBJ2-7; the D gene is possibly TRBD1 (7 bases). The receptor was isolated from a human donor in a cohort sampled during active COVID-19. What was sequenced was peripheral blood. The CDR3 spells CASKLPGGSMEQYF. CDR3 coding DNA: TGTGCCAGCAAGTTACCAGGGGGGAGCATGGAGCAGTACTTC.